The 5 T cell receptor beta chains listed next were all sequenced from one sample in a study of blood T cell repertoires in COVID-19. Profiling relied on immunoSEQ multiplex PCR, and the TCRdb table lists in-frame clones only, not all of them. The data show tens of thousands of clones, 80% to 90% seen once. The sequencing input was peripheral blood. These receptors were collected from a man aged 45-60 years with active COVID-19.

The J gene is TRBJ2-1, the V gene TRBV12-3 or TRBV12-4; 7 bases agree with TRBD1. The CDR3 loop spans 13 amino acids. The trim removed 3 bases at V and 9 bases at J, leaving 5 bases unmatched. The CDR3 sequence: CASSFSQGTEQFF. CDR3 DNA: TGTGCCAGCAGTTTTTCACAGGGGACTGAGCAGTTCTTC.

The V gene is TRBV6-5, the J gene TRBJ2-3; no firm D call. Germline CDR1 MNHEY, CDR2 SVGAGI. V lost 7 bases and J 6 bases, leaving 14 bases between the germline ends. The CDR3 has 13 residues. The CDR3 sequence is CASTASVGDTQYF. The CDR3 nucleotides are TGTGCCAGCACGGCCTCCGTCGGGGATACGCAGTATTTT.

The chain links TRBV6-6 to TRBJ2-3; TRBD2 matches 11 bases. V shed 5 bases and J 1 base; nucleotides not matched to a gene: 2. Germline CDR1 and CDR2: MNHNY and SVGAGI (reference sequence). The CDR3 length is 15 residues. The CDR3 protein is CASSPSGGRTDTQYF. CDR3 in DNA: TGTGCCAGCAGTCCTAGCGGGGGGCGCACAGATACGCAGTATTTT.

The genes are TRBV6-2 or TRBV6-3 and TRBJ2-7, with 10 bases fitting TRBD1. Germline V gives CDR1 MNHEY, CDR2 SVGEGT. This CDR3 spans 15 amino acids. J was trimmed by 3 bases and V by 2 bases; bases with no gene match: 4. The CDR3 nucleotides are TGTGCCAGCAGTTACGGAGGGACAGGGGACTACGAGCAGTACTTC. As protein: CASSYGGTGDYEQYF.

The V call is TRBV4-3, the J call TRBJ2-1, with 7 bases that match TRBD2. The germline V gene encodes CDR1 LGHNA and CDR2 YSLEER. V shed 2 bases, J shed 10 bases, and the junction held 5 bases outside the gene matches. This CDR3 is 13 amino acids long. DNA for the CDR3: TGCGCCAGCAGCCAACAGCGGGGACTGGAGCAGTTCTTC. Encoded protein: CASSQQRGLEQFF.